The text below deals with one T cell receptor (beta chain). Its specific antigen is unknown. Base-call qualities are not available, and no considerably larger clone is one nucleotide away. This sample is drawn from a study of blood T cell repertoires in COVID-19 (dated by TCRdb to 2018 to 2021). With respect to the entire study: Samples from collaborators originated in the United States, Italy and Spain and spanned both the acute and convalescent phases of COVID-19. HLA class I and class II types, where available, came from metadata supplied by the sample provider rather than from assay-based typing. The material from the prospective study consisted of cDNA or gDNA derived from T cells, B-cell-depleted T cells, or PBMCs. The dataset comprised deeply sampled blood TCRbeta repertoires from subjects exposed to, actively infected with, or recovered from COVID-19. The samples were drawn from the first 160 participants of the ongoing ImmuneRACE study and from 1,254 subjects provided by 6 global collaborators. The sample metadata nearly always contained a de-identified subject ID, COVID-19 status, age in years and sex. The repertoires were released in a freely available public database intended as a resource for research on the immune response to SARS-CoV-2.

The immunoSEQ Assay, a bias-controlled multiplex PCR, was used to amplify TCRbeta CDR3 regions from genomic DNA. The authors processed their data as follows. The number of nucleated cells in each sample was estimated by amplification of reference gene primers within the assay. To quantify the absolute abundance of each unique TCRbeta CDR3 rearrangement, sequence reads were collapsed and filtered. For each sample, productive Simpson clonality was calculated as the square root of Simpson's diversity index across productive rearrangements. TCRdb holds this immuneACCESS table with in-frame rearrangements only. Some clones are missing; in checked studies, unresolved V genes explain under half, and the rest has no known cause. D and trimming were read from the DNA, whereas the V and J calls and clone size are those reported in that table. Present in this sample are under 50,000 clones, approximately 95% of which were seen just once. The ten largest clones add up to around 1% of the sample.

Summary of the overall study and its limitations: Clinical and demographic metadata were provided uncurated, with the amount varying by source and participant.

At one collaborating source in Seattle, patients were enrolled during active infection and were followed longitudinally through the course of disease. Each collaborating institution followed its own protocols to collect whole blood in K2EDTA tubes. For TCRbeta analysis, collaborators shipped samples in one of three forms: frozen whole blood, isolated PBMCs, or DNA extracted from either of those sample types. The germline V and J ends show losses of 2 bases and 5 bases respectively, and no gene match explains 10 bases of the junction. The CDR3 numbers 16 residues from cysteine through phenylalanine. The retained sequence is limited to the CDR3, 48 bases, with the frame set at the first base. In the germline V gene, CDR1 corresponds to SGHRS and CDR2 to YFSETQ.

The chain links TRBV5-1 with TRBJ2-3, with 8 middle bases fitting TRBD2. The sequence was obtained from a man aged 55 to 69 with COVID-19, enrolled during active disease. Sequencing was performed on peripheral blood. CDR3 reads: CASSLGSGGYRDTQYF. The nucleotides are TGCGCCAGCAGCTTAGGCAGCGGGGGCTATCGAGATACGCAGTATTTT.